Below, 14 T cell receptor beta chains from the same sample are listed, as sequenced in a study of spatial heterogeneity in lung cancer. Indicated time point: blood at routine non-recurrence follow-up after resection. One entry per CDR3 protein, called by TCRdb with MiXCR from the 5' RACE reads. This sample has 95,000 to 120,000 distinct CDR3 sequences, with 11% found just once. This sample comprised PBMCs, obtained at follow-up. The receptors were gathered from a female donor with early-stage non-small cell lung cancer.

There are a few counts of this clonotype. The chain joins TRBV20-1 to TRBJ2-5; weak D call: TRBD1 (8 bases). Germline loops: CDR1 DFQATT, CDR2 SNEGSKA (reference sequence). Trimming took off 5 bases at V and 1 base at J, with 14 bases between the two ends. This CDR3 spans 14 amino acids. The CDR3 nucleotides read TGCAGTGCTCAACAGGGGGGGATCCAAGAGACCCAGTACTTC. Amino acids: CSAQQGGIQETQYF.

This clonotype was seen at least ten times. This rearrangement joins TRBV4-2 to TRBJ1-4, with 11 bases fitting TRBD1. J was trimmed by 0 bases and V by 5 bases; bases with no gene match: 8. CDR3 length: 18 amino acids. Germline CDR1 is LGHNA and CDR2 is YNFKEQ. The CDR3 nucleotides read TGTGCCAGCAGCTTAGGGACAGGGGGACATGCAACTAATGAAAAACTGTTTTTT. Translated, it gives CASSLGTGGHATNEKLFF.

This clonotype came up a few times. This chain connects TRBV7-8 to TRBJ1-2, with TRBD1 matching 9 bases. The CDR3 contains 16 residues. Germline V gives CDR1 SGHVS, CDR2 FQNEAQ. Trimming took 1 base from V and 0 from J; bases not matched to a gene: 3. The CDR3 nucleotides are TGTGCCAGCAGCTTAGGACAGGGGGTGACTAACTATGGCTACACCTTC. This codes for CASSLGQGVTNYGYTF.

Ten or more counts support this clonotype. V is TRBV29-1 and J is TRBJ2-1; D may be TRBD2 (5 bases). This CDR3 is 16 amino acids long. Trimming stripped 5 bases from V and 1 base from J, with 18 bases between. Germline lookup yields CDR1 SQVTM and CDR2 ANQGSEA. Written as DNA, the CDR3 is TGCAGCGTTTCCGTCGAGGGCCAGAGATCCTACAATGAGCAGTTCTTC. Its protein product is CSVSVEGQRSYNEQFF.

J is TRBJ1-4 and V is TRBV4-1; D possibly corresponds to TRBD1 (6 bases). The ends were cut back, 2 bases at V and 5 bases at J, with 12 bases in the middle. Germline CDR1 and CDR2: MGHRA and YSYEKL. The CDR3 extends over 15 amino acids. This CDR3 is CASSQTLTGNEKLFF. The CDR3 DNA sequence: TGCGCCAGCAGCCAAACTTTAACAGGGAATGAAAAACTGTTTTTT.

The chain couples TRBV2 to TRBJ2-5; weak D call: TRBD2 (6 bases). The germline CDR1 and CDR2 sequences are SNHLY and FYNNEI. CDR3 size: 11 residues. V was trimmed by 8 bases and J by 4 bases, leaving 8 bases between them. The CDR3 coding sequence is TGTGCCAGCGTGGGGGGAGAGACCCAGTACTTC. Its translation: CASVGGETQYF.

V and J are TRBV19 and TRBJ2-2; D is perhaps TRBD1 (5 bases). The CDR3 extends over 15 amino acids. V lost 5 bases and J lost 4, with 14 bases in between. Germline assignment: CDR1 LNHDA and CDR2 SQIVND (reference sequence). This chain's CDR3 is CASSLQGVGTGELFF. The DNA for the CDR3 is TGTGCCAGTAGTCTACAAGGGGTTGGCACCGGGGAGCTGTTTTTT.

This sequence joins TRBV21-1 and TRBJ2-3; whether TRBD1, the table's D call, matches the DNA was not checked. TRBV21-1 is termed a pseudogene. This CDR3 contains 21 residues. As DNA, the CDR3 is TGTGCCAGCAACAAAGGAGGGCAGGACAGGGGACACAAGCTTTACACAGATACGCAGTATTTT. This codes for CASNKGGQDRGHKLYTDTQYF.

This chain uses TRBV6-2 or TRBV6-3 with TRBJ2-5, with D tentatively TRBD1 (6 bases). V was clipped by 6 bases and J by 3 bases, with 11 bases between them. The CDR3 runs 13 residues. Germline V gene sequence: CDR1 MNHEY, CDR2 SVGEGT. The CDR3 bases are TGTGCCAGCAGGACAGGAGAAAAAGAGACCCAGTACTTC. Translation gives CASRTGEKETQYF.

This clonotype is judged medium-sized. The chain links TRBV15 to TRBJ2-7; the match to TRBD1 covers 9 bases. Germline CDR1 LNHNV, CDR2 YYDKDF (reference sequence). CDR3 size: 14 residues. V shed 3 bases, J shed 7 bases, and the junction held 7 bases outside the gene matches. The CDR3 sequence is CATSSTGTGREQYF. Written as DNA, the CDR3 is TGTGCCACCAGCAGCACCGGGACAGGGAGGGAGCAGTACTTC.

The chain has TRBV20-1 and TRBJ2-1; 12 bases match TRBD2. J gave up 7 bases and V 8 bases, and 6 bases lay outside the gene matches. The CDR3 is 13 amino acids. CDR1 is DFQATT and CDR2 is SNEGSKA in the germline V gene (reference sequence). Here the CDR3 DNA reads TGCAGTCCAAGACTAGCGGGAGAAAATGAGCAGTTCTTC. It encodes CSPRLAGENEQFF.

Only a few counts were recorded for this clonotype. CDR3 in amino acids: CASSYMLWGQETQYF. In nucleotides, the CDR3 is TGTGCCAGCAGTTACATGCTATGGGGGCAAGAGACCCAGTACTTC. This chain joins TRBV6-7 and TRBJ2-5; D might be TRBD1 or TRBD2, each matching 5 bases. TRBV6-7 is sorted into the ORF group, with uncertain function. The V end lost 2 bases, the J end lost 2 bases, and 12 bases lay between the germline ends. The CDR3 has 15 residues.

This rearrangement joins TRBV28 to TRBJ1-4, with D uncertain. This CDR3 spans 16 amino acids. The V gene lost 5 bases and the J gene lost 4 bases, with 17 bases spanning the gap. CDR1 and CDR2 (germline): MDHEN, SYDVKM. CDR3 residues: CASSPGNVSHNEKLFF. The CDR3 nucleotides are TGTGCCAGCAGTCCCGGCAATGTAAGCCATAATGAAAAACTGTTTTTT.

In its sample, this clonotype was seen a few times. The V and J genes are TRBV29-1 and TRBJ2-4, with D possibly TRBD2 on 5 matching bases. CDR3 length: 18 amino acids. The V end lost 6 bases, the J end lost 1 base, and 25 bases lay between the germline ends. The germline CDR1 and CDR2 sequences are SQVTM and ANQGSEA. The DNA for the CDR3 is TGCAGCGTCACCCTCGGACGAGGGAGCGTTTACGCCAAAAACATTCAGTACTTC. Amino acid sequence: CSVTLGRGSVYAKNIQYF.